What follows are 11 T cell receptor beta chains derived from one specimen sequenced in a study of regulatory T cells in long-lasting Graves disease. Time point meaning: persistent/refractory GD, antithyroid drugs over 5 years with positive TRAb. After RNA was extracted from PBMCs, the TCR library was made from it. For TCR beta, libraries came from iRepertoire HTBI primers and Arm-PCR of CDR3 regions. TCRdb itself ran the multiplex PCR reads through MiXCR, one entry per CDR3 protein. The data contain over 650,000 distinct CDR3 sequences, around 30% of them singletons. The sample here was peripheral blood mononuclear cells (PBMCs), taken when the disease was refractory, from a patient treated with antithyroid drugs. The receptors stem from a female donor with Graves disease.

This clonotype was recorded a few times. The rearrangement joins TRBV2 to TRBJ2-7; 9 bases agree with TRBD2. Germline V lookup: CDR1 SNHLY, CDR2 FYNNEI. The V segment lost 2 bases and the J segment 6 bases; nucleotides outside the gene matches: 8. The CDR3 loop spans 15 amino acids. The DNA of the CDR3 is TGTGCCAGCAGTGAATTCGCGGGAGGGACGGGCGAGCAGTACTTC. This codes for CASSEFAGGTGEQYF. The variable domain in full, completed from reference TRBV2 and TRBJ2-7, reads EPEVTQTPSHQVTQMGQEVILRCVPISNHLYFYWYRQILGQKVEFLVSFYNNEISEKSEIFDDQFSVERPDGSNFTLKIRSTKLEDSAMYFCASSEFAGGTGEQYFGPGTRLTVT.

The gene calls are TRBV29-1 and TRBJ1-1, with D possibly TRBD1 on 5 matching bases. Trimming removed 5 bases at V and 0 bases at J, with 13 bases between. Germline CDR1 reads SQVTM; CDR2 reads ANQGSEA. The CDR3 runs to 14 residues. CDR3 residues: CSVSRGTLNTEAFF. CDR3 DNA: TGCAGCGTTTCAAGAGGGACCTTGAACACTGAAGCTTTCTTT.

The chain employs TRBV7-9 and TRBJ1-4; possibly TRBD1 for D (5 bases). Trimming cost V 5 bases and J 3 bases, with 16 bases left between them. This CDR3 has 16 amino acids. The germline V gene has CDR1 SEHNR and CDR2 FQNEAQ (reference sequence). This chain's CDR3 is CASSLGGHSANEKLFF. Written as DNA, the CDR3 is TGTGCCAGCAGCCTCGGAGGACACTCAGCTAATGAAAAACTGTTTTTT.

The sample holds a few counts of this clonotype. The CDR3 bases are TGTGCCAGCAGTTACCCGCCTGCGGGGGCAAAGACTGAAGCTTTCTTT. It specifies CASSYPPAGAKTEAFF. The genes are TRBV6-2 or TRBV6-3 and TRBJ1-1, with a tentative D call TRBD1 (6 bases). The CDR3 has 16 amino acids. V lost 2 bases, J lost 5 bases, and 18 bases lay in between. Germline assignment: CDR1 MNHEY and CDR2 SVGEGT.

V and J are TRBV11-2 and TRBJ1-4, with D possibly matching TRBD1 (5 bases). The germline gives CDR1 SGHAT, CDR2 FQNNGV. The V and J ends lost 0 bases and 11 bases respectively, with 13 bases between them. The CDR3 extends over 14 amino acids. The CDR3 bases are TGTGCCAGCAGCTTAGATCTCAGGGACGGGAAACTGTTTTTT. Encoded protein: CASSLDLRDGKLFF.

The V call is TRBV6-1, the J call TRBJ1-1; maybe TRBD1 (5 bases). Germline CDR1 reads MNHNS; CDR2 reads SASEGT. Trimming stripped 4 bases from V and 1 base from J, with 25 bases between. The CDR3 loop spans 19 amino acids. The CDR3 DNA is TGTGCCAGCAGTGCCCACCCCAGAAGCAGGGTTATTAAGAACACTGAAGCTTTCTTT. Translation gives CASSAHPRSRVIKNTEAFF.

This clonotype was recorded at least ten times. The V and J genes are TRBV28 and TRBJ1-5, with 8 bases matching TRBD1. This CDR3 spans 19 amino acids. The J segment lost 0 bases and the V segment lost 8 bases, leaving 18 bases of the junction unmatched. In germline, CDR1 is MDHEN, CDR2 SYDVKM. The CDR3 region has the DNA TGTGCCAGCGCCTACTTCCACACGGGACAGGCATATAGCAATCAGCCCCAGCATTTT. Its protein is CASAYFHTGQAYSNQPQHF. The full variable domain, in which reference TRBV28 and TRBJ1-5 provide the parts outside the CDR3, is DVKVTQSSRYLVKRTGEKVFLECVQDMDHENMFWYRQDPGLGLRLIYFSYDVKMKEKGDIPEGYSVSREKKERFSLILESASTNQTSMYLCASAYFHTGQAYSNQPQHFGDGTRLSIL.

This clonotype came up many times. This chain uses TRBV27 with TRBJ1-1; 8 bases line up with TRBD1. CDR1 MNHEY and CDR2 SMNVEV come from the germline V gene (reference sequence). The CDR3 sequence is 13 residues long. The junction had 6 bases not matched to a gene; V was cut back by 2 bases and J by 10 bases. In DNA, the CDR3 is TGTGCCAGCAGTTTAAGACAGGGGACCCGAGCTTTCTTT. It encodes CASSLRQGTRAFF.

A few counts support this clonotype. The rearrangement uses TRBV9 and TRBJ1-4; D is uncertain. The CDR3 contains 15 residues. The V gene's germline CDR1 is SGDLS and CDR2 YYNGEE. The V end was cut by 3 bases, the J end by 4 bases, with 13 bases between. CDR3 amino acids: CASSAGARDNEKLFF. DNA of the CDR3: TGTGCCAGCAGCGCCGGTGCTCGTGATAATGAAAAACTGTTTTTT. Drawing the rest from reference TRBV9 and TRBJ1-4, the complete variable domain is DSGVTQTPKHLITATGQRVTLRCSPRSGDLSVYWYQQSLDQGLQFLIQYYNGEERAKGNILERFSAQQFPDLHSELNLSSLELGDSALYFCASSAGARDNEKLFFGSGTQLSVL.

The table lists this clonotype with many counts. The V gene is TRBV28, the J gene TRBJ1-1; a possible D gene is TRBD1 (6 bases). The germline V and J ends were trimmed by 4 bases and 3 bases, with 12 bases remaining between them. This CDR3 region has 14 residues. CDR1 MDHEN and CDR2 SYDVKM come from the germline V gene. This CDR3 reads CASSSGTIYTEAFF. CDR3 DNA sequence: TGTGCCAGCAGTTCTGGGACAATCTACACTGAAGCTTTCTTT.

Only a few counts were recorded for this clonotype. The V call is TRBV20-1, the J call TRBJ1-1; D uncertain. V was cut by 2 bases and J by 5 bases, with 6 bases left in between. The CDR3 has 11 amino acids. CDR1 and CDR2 (germline): DFQATT, SNEGSKA (reference sequence). The CDR3 sequence: CSARQVTEAFF. The CDR3 DNA reads as TGCAGTGCTAGACAGGTTACTGAAGCTTTCTTT.